This T cell receptor (beta chain) appears in the sequencing data of a study of cytomegalovirus exposure and HLA in healthy donors. Study conclusions and caveats: Specificity of three CMV-associated chains for CMV antigens was verified in vitro.

Using immunoSEQ multiplex PCR, the repertoire was profiled, and TCRdb retains in-frame clones only, with some absent. The sample includes around 91,000 clones, approximately 93% of them seen just once. It was the approximately 130-subject validation cohort, separate from the approximately 620-subject first cohort, to which the donors belonged. V shed 10 bases and J 0 bases; nucleotides not matched to a gene: 15. CDR3 length: 18 amino acids. Germline V gene sequence: CDR1 MNHEY, CDR2 SMNVEV (reference sequence). Concerning this clone: Antigen unknown.

This TCR came from a woman aged 25 to 39 in good health and CMV-seropositive. V and J are TRBV27 and TRBJ2-6; 7 bases fit TRBD1. Input material: PBMCs. The DNA for the CDR3 is TGTGCCACCAAGAGAAGTCGACAGGGCCCCTCTGGGGCCAACGTCCTGACTTTC. Translating it yields CATKRSRQGPSGANVLTF.